This TCR beta chain originates from a study of blood T cell repertoires in COVID-19. Overall study: Acute-phase and convalescent COVID-19 samples originated in the United States, Italy and Spain. Sources were T cells, B-cell-depleted T cells, or PBMCs; the material itself was cDNA or gDNA.

The authors' processing: Amplifying reference gene primers gave estimates of nucleated cell counts. TCRdb's table, derived via immunoSEQ multiplex PCR, lists solely in-frame clones and lacks some. V and J calls and clone size are as listed in that table; D and trimming were resolved from the DNA. This table has 15,000 to 16,000 clones, roughly 85% appearing once. The sample was peripheral blood. This receptor was obtained from a man aged 65-85 years in a cohort sampled during active COVID-19.

The CDR3 DNA sequence: TGTGCCTGGAACCCACATCTAGCGGGAGAAACCTACAATGAGCAGTTCTTC. Its translation: CAWNPHLAGETYNEQFF. The J gene is TRBJ2-1, the V gene TRBV30, with 10 bases fitting TRBD2. V lost 4 bases to trimming and J lost 2 bases; unmatched junction nucleotides: 11. CDR1 is GTSNPN and CDR2 is SVGIG in the germline V gene (reference sequence). The CDR3 runs to 17 residues.